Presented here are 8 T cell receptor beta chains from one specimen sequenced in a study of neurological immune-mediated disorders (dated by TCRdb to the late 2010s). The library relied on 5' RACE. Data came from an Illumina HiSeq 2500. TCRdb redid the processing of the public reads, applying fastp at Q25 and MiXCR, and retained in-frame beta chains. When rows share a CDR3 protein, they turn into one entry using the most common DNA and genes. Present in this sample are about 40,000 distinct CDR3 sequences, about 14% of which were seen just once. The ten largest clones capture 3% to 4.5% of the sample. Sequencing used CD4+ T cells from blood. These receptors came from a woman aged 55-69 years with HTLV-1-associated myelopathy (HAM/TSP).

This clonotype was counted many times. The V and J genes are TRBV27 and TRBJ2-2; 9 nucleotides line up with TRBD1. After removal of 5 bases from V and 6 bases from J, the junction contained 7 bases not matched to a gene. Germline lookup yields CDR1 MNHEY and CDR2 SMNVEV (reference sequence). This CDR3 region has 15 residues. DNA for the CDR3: TGTGCCAGCAGTCCAACAGGGGGCGCACCCGGGGAGCTGTTTTTT. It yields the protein CASSPTGGAPGELFF.

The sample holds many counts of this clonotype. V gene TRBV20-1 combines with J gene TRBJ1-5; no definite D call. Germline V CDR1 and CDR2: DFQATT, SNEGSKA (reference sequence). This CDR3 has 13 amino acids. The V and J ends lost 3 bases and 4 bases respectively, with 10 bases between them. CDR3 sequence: CSASFGRNQPQHF. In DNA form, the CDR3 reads TGCAGTGCTAGCTTCGGACGTAATCAGCCCCAGCATTTT.

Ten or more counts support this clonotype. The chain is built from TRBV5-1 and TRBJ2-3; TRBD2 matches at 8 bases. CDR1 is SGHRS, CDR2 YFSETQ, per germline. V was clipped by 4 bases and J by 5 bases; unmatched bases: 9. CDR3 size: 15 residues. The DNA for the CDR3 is TGCGCCAGCAGCCGGGAGGGACACCCCCAAGATACGCAGTATTTT. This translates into CASSREGHPQDTQYF.

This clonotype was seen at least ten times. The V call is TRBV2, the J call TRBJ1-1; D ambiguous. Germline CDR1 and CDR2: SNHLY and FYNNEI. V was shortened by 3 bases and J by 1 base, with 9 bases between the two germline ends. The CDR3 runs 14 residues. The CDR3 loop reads CASSDGYGNTEAFF. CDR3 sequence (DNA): TGTGCCAGCAGTGACGGTTACGGGAACACTGAAGCTTTCTTT. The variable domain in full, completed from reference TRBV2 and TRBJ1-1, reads EPEVTQTPSHQVTQMGQEVILRCVPISNHLYFYWYRQILGQKVEFLVSFYNNEISEKSEIFDDQFSVERPDGSNFTLKIRSTKLEDSAMYFCASSDGYGNTEAFFGQGTRLTVV.

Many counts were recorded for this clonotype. As DNA, the CDR3 is TGCAGTGCTAGAGACGCCGGGACGGGAGAATACGAGCAGTACTTC. Translating it yields CSARDAGTGEYEQYF. The gene calls are TRBV20-1 and TRBJ2-7; tentative D call: TRBD2 (6 bases). The CDR3 loop spans 15 amino acids. Germline V gene lookup returns CDR1 DFQATT and CDR2 SNEGSKA (reference sequence). V was shortened by 0 bases and J by 4 bases, with 16 bases between the two germline ends.

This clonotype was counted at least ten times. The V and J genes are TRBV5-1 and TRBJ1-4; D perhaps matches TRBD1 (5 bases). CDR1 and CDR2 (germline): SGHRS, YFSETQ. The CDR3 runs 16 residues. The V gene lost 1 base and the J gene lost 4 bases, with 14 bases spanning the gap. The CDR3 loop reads CASSLSGDPRNEKLFF. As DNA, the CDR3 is TGCGCCAGCAGCTTGTCGGGGGATCCTCGTAATGAAAAACTGTTTTTT.

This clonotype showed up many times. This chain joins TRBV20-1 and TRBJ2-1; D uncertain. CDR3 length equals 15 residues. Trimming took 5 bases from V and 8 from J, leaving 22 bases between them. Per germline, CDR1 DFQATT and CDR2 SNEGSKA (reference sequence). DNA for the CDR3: TGCAGTGCTTACATAGGGTCCTTAGAGCGCGATGAGCAGTTCTTC. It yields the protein CSAYIGSLERDEQFF.

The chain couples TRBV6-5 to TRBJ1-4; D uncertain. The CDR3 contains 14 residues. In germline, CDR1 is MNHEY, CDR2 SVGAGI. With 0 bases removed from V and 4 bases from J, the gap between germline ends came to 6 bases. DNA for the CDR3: TGTGCCAGCAGTTACTCTGGAAATAATGAAAAACTGTTTTTT. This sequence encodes CASSYSGNNEKLFF.